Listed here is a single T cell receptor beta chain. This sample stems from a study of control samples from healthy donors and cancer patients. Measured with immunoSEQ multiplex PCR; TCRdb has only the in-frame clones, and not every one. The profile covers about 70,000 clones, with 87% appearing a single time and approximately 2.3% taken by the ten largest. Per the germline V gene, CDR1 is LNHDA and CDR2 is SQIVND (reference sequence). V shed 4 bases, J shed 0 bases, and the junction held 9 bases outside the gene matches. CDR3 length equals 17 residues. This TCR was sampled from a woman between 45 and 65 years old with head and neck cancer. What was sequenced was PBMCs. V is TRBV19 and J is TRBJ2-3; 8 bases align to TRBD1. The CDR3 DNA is TGTGCCAGTAGTAGGGAGGTAGGGACAGGCAGCACAGATACGCAGTATTTT. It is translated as CASSREVGTGSTDTQYF.